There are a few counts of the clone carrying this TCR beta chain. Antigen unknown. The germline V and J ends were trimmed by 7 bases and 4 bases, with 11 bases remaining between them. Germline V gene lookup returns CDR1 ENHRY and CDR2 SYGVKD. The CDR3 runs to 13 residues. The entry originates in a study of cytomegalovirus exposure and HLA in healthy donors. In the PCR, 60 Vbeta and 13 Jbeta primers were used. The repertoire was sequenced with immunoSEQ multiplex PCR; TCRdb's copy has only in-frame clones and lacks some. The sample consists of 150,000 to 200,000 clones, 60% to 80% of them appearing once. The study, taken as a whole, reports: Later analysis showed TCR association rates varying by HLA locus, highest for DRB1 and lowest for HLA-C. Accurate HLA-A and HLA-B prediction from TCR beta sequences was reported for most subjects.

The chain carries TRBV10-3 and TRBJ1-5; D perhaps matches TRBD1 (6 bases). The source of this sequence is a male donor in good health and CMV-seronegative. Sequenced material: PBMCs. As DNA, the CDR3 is TGTGCCATCACCGGGACACCAAATCAGCCCCAGCATTTT. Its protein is CAITGTPNQPQHF.